The clone carrying this T cell receptor (beta chain) occurred a few times. The antigen is undetermined. J lost 5 bases, V lost 4 bases, and 9 bases had no gene match. Per the germline V gene, CDR1 is SEHNR and CDR2 is FQNEAQ (reference sequence). The CDR3 spans 15 residues. The data belong to a study of identical twins. Broader study findings: In drawing conclusions, the study used cross-sectional statistical analysis and did not follow the same donors.

Template switching introduced a universal primer site, and the cDNA bore unique molecular identifiers. Each CDR3 protein gets one entry after TCRdb re-called the 5' RACE reads with MiXCR. This sample carries about 300,000 distinct CDR3 sequences, more than 9% of them seen once, and the ten largest clones take 7.2%. These same data were also listed under a study on yellow fever vaccine responses in identical twins.

The clonotype originates from a woman aged 18-29 years in good health. The chain employs TRBV7-9 and TRBJ2-5; 8 bases align to TRBD2. Material for sequencing was CD8+ T cells sorted from blood. The CDR3: CASSSPLAVWETQYF. The DNA for the CDR3 is TGTGCCAGCAGCTCCCCACTAGCGGTGTGGGAGACCCAGTACTTC.